Ten or more counts support the clone carrying this T cell receptor beta chain. Documented time point: newly diagnosed GD, antithyroid drugs for less than 3 months. There was RNA extracted from PBMCs, and the TCR library was made from it. Into tubes containing EDTA, approximately 9 milliliters of peripheral blood were drawn. The data were obtained in a study of regulatory T cells in long-lasting Graves disease. Construction of the TCR beta libraries employed iRepertoire HTBI primers in conjunction with Arm-PCR of CDR3 regions. TCRdb analysed the multiplex PCR reads with MiXCR anew, one entry per CDR3 protein. The profile shows a few hundred thousand distinct CDR3 sequences, roughly 14% of them singletons. These data were also filed under a second study, of T cells in Graves' hyperthyroidism and ophthalmopathy. As reported in that work: The patients, who ranged from 18 to 65 in age, presented with newly diagnosed hyperthyroidism lasting under 2 months. HTBI primers drove first-round RT-PCR of the TCR CDR3.

The sample here was peripheral blood mononuclear cells (PBMCs), taken at new diagnosis, from a patient treated with antithyroid drugs. The receptor comes from a young man with Graves disease.

The CDR3: CASSRAPNTEAFF. CDR3 coding DNA: TGTGCCAGCAGTCGGGCACCGAACACTGAAGCTTTCTTT. The V call is TRBV27, the J call TRBJ1-1; D is undetermined. The CDR3 is 13 residues long. The ends were cut back, 5 bases at V and 1 base at J, with 8 bases in the middle. The V gene's germline CDR1 is MNHEY and CDR2 SMNVEV (reference sequence).